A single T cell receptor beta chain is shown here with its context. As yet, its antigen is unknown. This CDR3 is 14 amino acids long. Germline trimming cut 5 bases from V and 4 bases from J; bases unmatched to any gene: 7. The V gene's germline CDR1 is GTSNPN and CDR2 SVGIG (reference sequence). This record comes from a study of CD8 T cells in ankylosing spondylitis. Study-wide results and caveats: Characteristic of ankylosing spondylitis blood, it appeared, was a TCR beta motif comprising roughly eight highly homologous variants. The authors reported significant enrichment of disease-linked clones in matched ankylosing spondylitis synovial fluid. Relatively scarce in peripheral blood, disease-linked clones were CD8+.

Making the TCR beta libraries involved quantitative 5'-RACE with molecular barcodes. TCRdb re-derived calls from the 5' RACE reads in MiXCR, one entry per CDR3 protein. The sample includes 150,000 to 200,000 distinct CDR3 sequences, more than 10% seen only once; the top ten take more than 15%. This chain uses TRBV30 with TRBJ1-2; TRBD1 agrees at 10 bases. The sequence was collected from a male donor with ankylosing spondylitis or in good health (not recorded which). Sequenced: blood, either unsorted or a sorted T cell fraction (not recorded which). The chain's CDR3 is CAWYKRDRGYGYTF. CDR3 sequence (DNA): TGTGCCTGGTACAAAAGGGACAGGGGCTATGGCTACACCTTC.